Each of the 31 T cell receptor beta chains below was sequenced from the same sample in a study of cytomegalovirus exposure and HLA in healthy donors. PCR employed 60 Vbeta and 13 Jbeta primers. Measured with immunoSEQ multiplex PCR; TCRdb has only the in-frame clones, and not every one. Seen here are fewer than 250,000 clones, more than 75% observed once, and the top ten hold 1.5% to 2%. The sample taken for sequencing was PBMCs. Every receptor here comes from a woman between 18 and 30 years old in good health and CMV-seronegative.

J is TRBJ2-1 and V is TRBV7-6, with D maybe TRBD1 (6 bases). Germline-derived CDR1 and CDR2 are SGHVS and FNYEAQ. The CDR3 is 16 amino acids. V gave up 1 base and J gave up 0 bases, with 10 bases separating them. As DNA, the CDR3 is TGTGCCAGCAGCTTAGGACAGGCGAGCTCCTACAATGAGCAGTTCTTC. Encoded protein: CASSLGQASSYNEQFF.

This clone has a single count. V and J are TRBV5-4 and TRBJ2-3; 11 bases map to TRBD1. CDR3 length equals 16 residues. The ends lost 4 bases at V and 3 bases at J; junction bases unmatched: 7. The germline V gene encodes CDR1 SGHNT and CDR2 YYREEE (reference sequence). CDR3 sequence reads: CASSGQGAGVTDTQYF. The CDR3 DNA follows: TGTGCCAGCAGCGGACAGGGGGCTGGAGTGACAGATACGCAGTATTTT.

This clone was picked up one time. DNA for the CDR3: TGTGCCTGGAGTTCGGGTGGGGAGACCCAGTACTTC. It yields the protein CAWSSGGETQYF. The chain recombines TRBV30 with TRBJ2-5; D gene ambiguous. This CDR3 is 12 amino acids long. The ends were cut back, 2 bases at V and 5 bases at J, with 9 bases in the middle. CDR1 and CDR2 from the germline V gene are GTSNPN and SVGIG (reference sequence).

This clone appeared once. This CDR3 reads CASTPAASGSVHEQYF. CDR3 sequence (DNA): TGTGCCAGCACCCCCGCCGCTAGCGGGAGTGTTCACGAGCAGTACTTC. This chain uses TRBV5-4 with TRBJ2-7; the match to TRBD2 covers 10 bases. The V gene's germline CDR1 is SGHNT and CDR2 YYREEE (reference sequence). This CDR3 region has 16 residues. Germline trimming cut 6 bases from V and 5 bases from J; bases unmatched to any gene: 14.

The rearrangement links TRBV4-1 to TRBJ2-1; TRBD2 agrees at 13 bases. The CDR3 is 18 residues long. V lost 2 bases to trimming and J lost 8 bases; unmatched junction nucleotides: 12. The germline V gene has CDR1 MGHRA and CDR2 YSYEKL. CDR3 bases: TGCGCCAGCAGCCAAAAACCGGGACTAGCGGGAAGGGGACATGAGCAGTTCTTC. Translation: CASSQKPGLAGRGHEQFF.

In DNA, the CDR3 is TGCAGCGTTGGGACAGGGGGCAGCTCCTACGAGCAGTACTTC. This encodes CSVGTGGSSYEQYF. V and J are TRBV29-1 and TRBJ2-7; 11 bases are a match to TRBD1. CDR1 and CDR2 (germline): SQVTM, ANQGSEA. The CDR3 totals 14 residues. Trimming cost V 4 bases and J 0 bases; bases outside gene matches: 2.

The chain combines TRBV29-1 with TRBJ2-5, with D perhaps matching TRBD1 (5 bases). From germline, CDR1 is SQVTM and CDR2 ANQGSEA. V lost 4 bases, J lost 1 base, and 10 bases lay in between. This CDR3 region has 13 residues. The CDR3 DNA reads as TGCAGCGTTGTGGGGCAGGCCCAAGAGACCCAGTACTTC. Encoded protein: CSVVGQAQETQYF.

The V and J genes are TRBV9 and TRBJ2-3; perhaps TRBD1 as D (7 bases). This CDR3 is built from 17 residues. Germline V gene data show CDR1 as SGDLS and CDR2 as YYNGEE. V shed 0 bases and J shed 2 bases, with 16 bases lying between them. The CDR3 DNA is TGTGCCAGCAGCGTAGGGAGGGGGACAGTCCCCACAGATACGCAGTATTTT. Protein: CASSVGRGTVPTDTQYF.

The rearrangement joins TRBV28 to TRBJ2-7; a possible D gene is TRBD1 (6 bases). There are 13 residues in the CDR3. Trimming took off 6 bases at V and 9 bases at J, with 18 bases between the two ends. Germline V gene lookup returns CDR1 MDHEN and CDR2 SYDVKM. CDR3 nucleotides: TGTGCCAGCAGCACGAACTTACAGGGCCGGCAGTACTTC. Its protein product is CASSTNLQGRQYF.

V usage is TRBV2 and J usage is TRBJ2-7; D is possibly TRBD1 (6 bases). CDR1 and CDR2 from the germline V gene are SNHLY and FYNNEI. This CDR3 is 13 amino acids long. The V end was cut by 4 bases, the J end by 3 bases, with 10 bases between. CDR3 residues: CASSVQGSYEQYF. CDR3 DNA sequence: TGTGCCAGCAGTGTACAGGGAAGCTACGAGCAGTACTTC.

For the CDR3, the DNA is TGTGCCAGCTCACCACTTCCTAGCGAAGTCCGGTACAATGAGCAGTTCTTC. Encoded protein: CASSPLPSEVRYNEQFF. V and J are TRBV18 and TRBJ2-1; tentatively, D is TRBD2 (6 bases). This CDR3 comprises 17 residues. Trimming cost V 1 base and J 4 bases, with 17 bases left between them. CDR1 is KGHSH and CDR2 is LQKENI in the germline V gene.

J is TRBJ1-2 and V is TRBV18; 8 bases are shared with TRBD1. V lost 3 bases, J lost 7 bases, and 7 bases stayed unmatched. This CDR3 is 14 amino acids long. Germline V gene lookup returns CDR1 KGHSH and CDR2 LQKENI. Here the CDR3 DNA reads TGTGCCAGCTCACCTGTAAATCAGGGGGCTGGCTACACCTTC. Translating it yields CASSPVNQGAGYTF.

V gene TRBV6-1 combines with J gene TRBJ2-2; tentative D call: TRBD1 (6 bases). The germline V gene has CDR1 MNHNS and CDR2 SASEGT. There are 14 residues in the CDR3. Deletions cut 7 bases from V and 4 bases from J, with 13 bases between. The CDR3 nucleotides read TGTGCCAGCACCCAAGACAGGCCCACCGGGGAGCTGTTTTTT. As protein: CASTQDRPTGELFF.

The rearrangement uses TRBV2 and TRBJ2-5, with D maybe TRBD1 (6 bases). This CDR3 has 11 residues. Trimming took off 6 bases at V and 13 bases at J, with 15 bases between the two ends. CDR1 and CDR2 (germline): SNHLY, FYNNEI. This chain's CDR3 is CASSAGQRLYF. For the CDR3, the DNA is TGTGCCAGCAGCGCAGGACAGAGGCTGTACTTC.

The J gene is TRBJ1-1, the V gene TRBV18, with 9 bases identical to TRBD1. V trimming: 2 bases; J trimming: 4 bases; junction bases outside the gene matches: 2. Germline V gene data show CDR1 as KGHSH and CDR2 as LQKENI. The CDR3 runs 14 residues. As DNA, the CDR3 is TGTGCCAGCTCACCAAAGACAGGGGGCACTGAAGCTTTCTTT. This codes for CASSPKTGGTEAFF.

The gene calls are TRBV7-6 and TRBJ2-7; D gene ambiguous. The CDR3 loop spans 15 amino acids. Germline V gene sequence: CDR1 SGHVS, CDR2 FNYEAQ. With 1 base removed from V and 7 bases from J, the gap between germline ends came to 17 bases. CDR3 protein: CASSLEGYLTEEQYF. The CDR3, as DNA: TGTGCCAGCAGCTTAGAAGGCTACCTGACTGAAGAGCAGTACTTC. The full variable domain, with the rest looked up from reference TRBV7-6 and TRBJ2-7, is GAGVSQSPRYKVTKRGQDVALRCDPISGHVSLYWYRQALGQGPEFLTYFNYEAQQDKSGLPNDRFSAERPEGSISTLTIQRTEQRDSAMYRCASSLEGYLTEEQYFGPGTRLTVT.

This clone was seen more than once but under ten times. This rearrangement joins TRBV6-5 to TRBJ2-7; no reliable D call. CDR3 length: 14 amino acids. Per the germline V gene, CDR1 is MNHEY and CDR2 is SVGAGI. V lost 5 bases, J lost 3 bases, and 14 bases lay in between. CDR3: CASSLSTSFYEQYF. CDR3 bases: TGTGCCAGCAGTCTGAGTACGTCCTTCTACGAGCAGTACTTC.

The chain recombines TRBV4-1 with TRBJ1-5; 7 bases match TRBD1. V trimming: 4 bases; J trimming: 7 bases; junction bases outside the gene matches: 4. This CDR3 has 13 residues. Germline V lookup: CDR1 MGHRA, CDR2 YSYEKL. The CDR3 sequence is CASSPQGWQPQHF. Written as DNA, the CDR3 is TGCGCCAGCAGCCCACAGGGGTGGCAGCCCCAGCATTTT.

The chain recombines TRBV28 with TRBJ2-7, with 7 bases aligning to TRBD1. The CDR3 loop spans 14 amino acids. V was pared by 4 bases and J by 2 bases, with 5 bases of the junction left unmatched. CDR1 and CDR2 (germline): MDHEN, SYDVKM. In nucleotides, the CDR3 is TGTGCCAGCAGTTCTCCGGGACAGACCTACGAGCAGTACTTC. Its protein product is CASSSPGQTYEQYF.

This clone was seen just once. The chain is built from TRBV4-1 and TRBJ2-2; 11 positions agree with TRBD2. Trimming removed 0 bases from V and 3 bases from J; junction bases left unmatched: 9. Germline V gene sequence: CDR1 MGHRA, CDR2 YSYEKL. The CDR3 has 19 amino acids. CDR3: CASSQEIRGLAVHTGELFF. In nucleotides, the CDR3 is TGCGCCAGCAGCCAAGAAATCAGGGGACTAGCGGTGCACACCGGGGAGCTGTTTTTT.

V is TRBV27 and J is TRBJ2-1; 7 bases line up with TRBD2. Germline trimming cut 5 bases from V and 4 bases from J; bases unmatched to any gene: 14. The CDR3 length is 17 residues. The germline CDR1 and CDR2 sequences are MNHEY and SMNVEV (reference sequence). The CDR3 protein is CASSLVLAGANYNEQFF. DNA of the CDR3: TGTGCCAGCAGTCTAGTGCTGGCGGGAGCGAATTACAATGAGCAGTTCTTC.

The chain carries TRBV2 and TRBJ2-4; possibly TRBD1 for D (6 bases). This CDR3 contains 14 residues. The ends were cut back, 6 bases at V and 1 base at J, with 10 bases in the middle. Germline CDR1 is SNHLY and CDR2 is FYNNEI. The chain's CDR3 is CASSYRVAKNIQYF. The CDR3 DNA reads TGTGCCAGCAGCTACAGGGTGGCCAAAAACATTCAGTACTTC.

J is TRBJ1-6 and V is TRBV5-6; no firm D call. Germline assignment: CDR1 SGHDT and CDR2 YYEEEE. The CDR3 covers 11 residues. The germline V and J ends were trimmed by 3 bases and 14 bases, with 9 bases remaining between them. The CDR3 loop reads CASSSSFTLHF. The DNA of the CDR3 is TGTGCCAGCAGCTCTTCTTTTACCCTCCACTTT. Based on the CDR3 plus reference TRBV5-6 and TRBJ1-6, the full variable domain is DAGVTQSPTHLIKTRGQQVTLRCSPKSGHDTVSWYQQALGQGPQFIFQYYEEEERQRGNFPDRFSGHQFPNYSSELNVNALLLGDSALYLCASSSSFTLHFGNGTRLTVT.

The chain carries TRBV7-9 and TRBJ1-4, with a weak D call TRBD1 (5 bases). The CDR3 has 16 amino acids. Trimming removed 2 bases from V and 4 bases from J, with 14 bases in between. Germline V gives CDR1 SEHNR, CDR2 FQNEAQ (reference sequence). CDR3 nucleotide sequence: TGTGCCAGCAGCTTAAATCCAGGGCCAATTAATGAAAAACTGTTTTTT. The encoded protein is CASSLNPGPINEKLFF.

This rearrangement joins TRBV29-1 to TRBJ2-1, with 10 nucleotides matching TRBD2. Per germline, CDR1 SQVTM and CDR2 ANQGSEA. The CDR3 is made up of 13 amino acids. Here the CDR3 DNA reads TGCAGTTCCGGTAGCGGGGGGTACAATGAGCAGTTCTTC. Protein product: CSSGSGGYNEQFF.

This clone has a single count. V and J are TRBV19 and TRBJ1-1; TRBD1 agrees at 7 bases. With V trimmed by 2 bases and J by 8 bases, 11 bases remained unmatched. Germline V gene lookup returns CDR1 LNHDA and CDR2 SQIVND (reference sequence). The length of the CDR3 is 15 residues. The DNA of the CDR3 is TGTGCCAGTAGTATACAGGGGGTCCTTTATACGGAAGCTTTCTTT. Its translation is CASSIQGVLYTEAFF. Variable domain in full (rest from reference TRBV19 and TRBJ1-1): DGGITQSPKYLFRKEGQNVTLSCEQNLNHDAMYWYRQDPGQGLRLIYYSQIVNDFQKGDIAEGYSVSREKKESFPLTVTSAQKNPTAFYLCASSIQGVLYTEAFFGQGTRLTVV.

V usage is TRBV11-2 and J usage is TRBJ2-7, with 7 bases that match TRBD1. The CDR3 is made up of 14 amino acids. In germline, CDR1 is SGHAT, CDR2 FQNNGV. Trimming took 5 bases from V and 3 from J; bases not matched to a gene: 7. The CDR3 nucleotides read TGTGCCAGCAGCGGCCCGGGACAGAGCTACGAGCAGTACTTC. As protein: CASSGPGQSYEQYF.

This chain links TRBV29-1 with TRBJ2-7; TRBD1 might be the D (5 bases). The germline gives CDR1 SQVTM, CDR2 ANQGSEA. This CDR3 contains 13 residues. The V end lost 2 bases, the J end lost 0 bases, and 8 bases lay between the germline ends. CDR3 sequence reads: CSVENRSSYEQYF. CDR3 sequence (DNA): TGCAGCGTTGAAAACAGGAGCTCCTACGAGCAGTACTTC.

This clone has just a few counts. V gene TRBV4-3 combines with J gene TRBJ2-7, with a tentative D call TRBD1 (5 bases). The CDR3 is 13 residues long. Trimming cost V 2 bases and J 6 bases, with 11 bases left between them. CDR1 and CDR2 from the germline V gene are LGHNA and YSLEER. Here the CDR3 DNA reads TGCGCCAGCAGCCAAACGCAGGGCGGCGAGCAGTACTTC. Protein: CASSQTQGGEQYF.

The CDR3 bases are TGCGCCAGCAGCTGGCCGGCAGGGGCAACTAGCGGGCACTCCTACAATGAGCAGTTCTTC. Protein product: CASSWPAGATSGHSYNEQFF. This chain uses TRBV5-1 with TRBJ2-1; the match to TRBD2 covers 9 bases. Germline trimming cut 3 bases from V and 0 bases from J; bases unmatched to any gene: 16. Germline CDR1 reads SGHRS; CDR2 reads YFSETQ. This CDR3 comprises 20 residues.

This chain connects TRBV9 to TRBJ2-1; D may be TRBD1 (5 bases). Germline V lookup: CDR1 SGDLS, CDR2 YYNGEE. CDR3 length equals 13 residues. V was clipped by 0 bases and J by 8 bases, with 9 bases between them. The CDR3 loop is CASSVVGADEQFF. CDR3 bases: TGTGCCAGCAGCGTAGTTGGGGCGGATGAGCAGTTCTTC.